This entry features one T cell receptor (beta chain) sequence. There are many counts of this clonotype. No antigen is known for it. No much larger clone exists at a distance of one base, and base qualities are not known. For CDR1 and CDR2, the germline V gene lists LGHNA and YNFKEQ. The junction shows trimming of 0 bases on V and 1 base on J, plus 10 bases between the germline ends. The CDR3, from cysteine to phenylalanine, totals 15 residues. Only the CDR3 DNA stays, 45 bases, in frame from base 1. This record belongs to a study of neurological immune-mediated disorders (dated by TCRdb to 2018 to 2020). Notes on the research overall: Among the 34 multiple sclerosis patients, relapsing-remitting MS accounted for approximately 30 and secondary progressive MS accounted for 3. Peripheral blood TCR-beta repertoires from patients with HTLV-I-associated myelopathy (HAM/TSP), patients with multiple sclerosis, and healthy controls were compared in the study using UMI-based sequencing. The 106 TCR-beta libraries covered PBMC samples along with longitudinal samples, technical triplicates, and paired sorted CD4+ and CD8+ T-cell subsets. The cohort was made up of some 70 subjects, consisting of roughly 14 HAM/TSP patients, some 35 multiple sclerosis patients and 20 healthy controls.

Unsorted PBMC libraries were generated from 2 million PBMCs stored in RNAlater at -80 °C until RNA extraction. Multiple sclerosis patients were enrolled in a US clinical protocol under which disease progression was evaluated by magnetic resonance imaging. Peripheral blood was subjected to Ficoll-Hypaque density gradient centrifugation to isolate PBMCs, which were then cryopreserved in liquid nitrogen. Beyond this particular receptor, the publication reports: No identical CDR3 amino acid sequences were shared among expanded clones across subjects, suggesting private TCR-beta repertoires in all groups. No clinical or MRI features were associated with the MS cluster, and the authors said that larger cohorts are needed. Repertoires from 18 of 34 MS patients were grouped by phylogenetic analysis into a cluster of related CDR3 sequences, suggesting a possible repertoire-level signature. TCR clonal expansion was greatest in HAM/TSP patients and smallest in MS patients, who ranked below even healthy controls.

cDNA was synthesized by template-switch 5'RACE using a primer with a 10-nucleotide random unique molecular identifier that tagged each TCR transcript. Every sequencing run covered 15-18 subjects and yielded more than 170 million TCR-beta sequences. Total RNA was extracted with the RNeasy kit. The KAPA Real-time Library Amplification kit was used to amplify TCR-beta VDJ regions with primers for the TCR constant region and the 5'RACE anchor. A first PCR added sample indexes and Illumina adaptors, after which a second PCR increased the library yield. The roughly 650 bp TCR product was size-selected on a 2% E-gel SizeSelection system after Ampure bead purification. Library quality was checked on a Bioanalyzer, concentration was measured with Qubit, and libraries were quantified with the Kapa Library Quantification kit before pooling. Libraries were sequenced paired-end 2 x 150 bp on an Illumina HiSeq 2500. To increase sequence diversity, about 24-32% phiX was spiked into each library pool. Regarding the original processing steps: Quality-filtered reads were processed with the UMI-based MiGEC pipeline, which removed over 75% of raw TCR sequences during error correction. IMGT germline references were used for aligning VDJ genes, and each clonotype was defined as a unique CDR3 amino acid sequence together with its V-J genes. VDJtools evaluated clonal expansion, Shannon diversity and CDR3 relatedness (CalcPairwiseDistances, ClusterSamples); CLCbio workbench built phylogenetic trees. Expanded clones were defined as having at least 8 unique UMIs, based on coefficient-of-variation modelling across technical triplicates. TCRdb cleaned the public reads at Q25 with fastp, built clones with MiXCR and kept in-frame beta chains. Every entry covers one CDR3 protein and lists the most common genes and DNA from its rows. None of the V and J calls come from the authors' own analysis; TCRdb made them. The sample includes about 74,000 distinct CDR3 sequences, with 4% to 6% observed a single time. The ten biggest clones cover around 7% of the sample.

Material for sequencing was PBMCs. The sequence was obtained from a man aged 18 to 30 with multiple sclerosis. The chain employs TRBV4-2 and TRBJ2-7; the D gene is perhaps TRBD2, from 5 matching bases. The nucleotide sequence reads as follows: TGTGCCAGCAGCCAAGATCCGGGGATGTCCTACGAGCAGTACTTC. Translated, it gives CASSQDPGMSYEQYF.